These 28 T cell receptor beta chains came from one sample sequenced in a study of blood T cell repertoires in COVID-19. Only in-frame clones appear in the TCRdb table, and some are missing; sequencing was by immunoSEQ multiplex PCR. The table lists 150,000 to 200,000 clones, roughly 86% of them singletons, with roughly 1.6% in the top ten. Sequencing was performed on peripheral blood. These receptors came from a woman aged 45-65 years with acute or convalescent COVID-19.

The CDR3 bases are TGCGCCTCAAGACGCGGGGGGGCAGATGAGCAGTTCTTC. The encoded protein is CASRRGGADEQFF. The J gene is TRBJ2-1, the V gene TRBV5-1; TRBD2 aligns across 9 bases. V gave up 10 bases and J gave up 8 bases; unmatched junction bases: 10. Germline loops: CDR1 SGHRS, CDR2 YFSETQ. The CDR3 loop spans 13 amino acids. The full variable domain, in which reference TRBV5-1 and TRBJ2-1 provide the parts outside the CDR3, is KAGVTQTPRYLIKTRGQQVTLSCSPISGHRSVSWYQQTPGQGLQFLFEYFSETQRNKGNFPGRFSGRQFSNSRSEMNVSTLELGDSALYLCASRRGGADEQFFGPGTRLTVL.

The chain joins TRBV24-1 to TRBJ2-2; D is perhaps TRBD1 (6 bases). V was shortened by 3 bases and J by 2 bases, with 12 bases between the two germline ends. The CDR3 is 16 amino acids. Germline CDR1 is KGHDR and CDR2 is SFDVKD. CDR3 in DNA: TGTGCCACCAGTGATACGACGACAGGTAACACCGGGGAGCTGTTTTTT. It yields the protein CATSDTTTGNTGELFF.

The chain combines TRBV19 with TRBJ1-6; D possibly corresponds to TRBD1 (5 bases). Trimming took off 3 bases at V and 10 bases at J, with 13 bases between the two ends. This CDR3 is built from 14 residues. Germline V lookup: CDR1 LNHDA, CDR2 SQIVND (reference sequence). The CDR3 reads CASSITGSRSPLHF. The DNA for the CDR3 is TGTGCCAGTAGTATTACAGGTTCAAGGTCACCCCTCCACTTT.

V and J are TRBV21-1 and TRBJ1-5; the table's D call TRBD1 went unverified against the DNA. TRBV21-1 is marked as a pseudogene. CDR3 length: 14 residues. In nucleotides, the CDR3 is TGTGCCAGCACCGGGACAGATAGCAATCAGCCCCAGCATTTT. This sequence encodes CASTGTDSNQPQHF.

The chain uses TRBV7-9 and TRBJ1-3, with 9 bases that match TRBD1. Germline CDR1 and CDR2: SEHNR and FQNEAQ (reference sequence). After removal of 5 bases from V and 4 bases from J, the junction contained 3 bases not matched to a gene. There are 14 residues in the CDR3. The CDR3 coding sequence is TGTGCCAGCAGCCGAGGGACAGGGGGAAACACCATATATTTT. Translation gives CASSRGTGGNTIYF.

The chain is built from TRBV4-3 and TRBJ2-7; 7 bases fit TRBD2. The CDR3 contains 13 residues. CDR1 and CDR2 from the germline V gene are LGHNA and YSLEER. The ends lost 0 bases at V and 10 bases at J; junction bases unmatched: 6. CDR3: CASSQDGLAVQYF. The CDR3 DNA is TGCGCCAGCAGCCAAGATGGGCTAGCGGTTCAGTACTTC.

The gene calls are TRBV18 and TRBJ1-2; D possibly corresponds to TRBD1 (5 bases). CDR1 is KGHSH, CDR2 LQKENI, per germline. CDR3 size: 14 residues. V lost 1 base and J 3 bases, leaving 9 bases between the germline ends. CDR3 bases: TGTGCCAGCTCACCACAGGGGTCGGACTATGGCTACACCTTC. It codes for CASSPQGSDYGYTF. Variable domain in full (rest from reference TRBV18 and TRBJ1-2): NAGVMQNPRHLVRRRGQEARLRCSPMKGHSHVYWYRQLPEEGLKFMVYLQKENIIDESGMPKERFSAEFPKEGPSILRIQQVVRGDSAAYFCASSPQGSDYGYTFGSGTRLTVV.

The chain employs TRBV14 and TRBJ1-2; D ambiguous. This CDR3 has 13 amino acids. V was shortened by 1 base and J by 8 bases, with 11 bases between the two germline ends. Germline-derived CDR1 and CDR2 are SGHDN and FVKESK. DNA of the CDR3: TGTGCCAGCAGCCAAGCTCGGGGAGGAGGCTACACCTTC. It specifies CASSQARGGGYTF.

The chain uses TRBV3-1 (or the pseudogene TRBV3-2) and TRBJ2-7; TRBD2 matches 16 bases. CDR1 is LGHDT and CDR2 is YNNKEL in the germline V gene (reference sequence). The CDR3 length is 19 residues. With V trimmed by 1 base and J by 4 bases, 10 bases remained unmatched. DNA of the CDR3: TGTGCCAGCAGCCAAGCCGGGGGACTAGCGGGGGGGCCCCCTTACGAGCAGTACTTC. Amino acid sequence: CASSQAGGLAGGPPYEQYF.

The chain couples TRBV10-3 to TRBJ2-3; no clear D gene. CDR3 length: 13 residues. V was pared by 6 bases and J by 4 bases, with 11 bases between. CDR1 is ENHRY and CDR2 is SYGVKD in the germline V gene. DNA for the CDR3: TGTGCCATCAGCTCTCCCCTGTCAGATACGCAGTATTTT. This encodes CAISSPLSDTQYF.

The rearrangement links TRBV6-5 to TRBJ2-7, with 10 positions matching TRBD2. Per the germline V gene, CDR1 is MNHEY and CDR2 is SVGAGI. CDR3 length: 16 amino acids. V lost 0 bases, J lost 1 base, and 3 bases stayed unmatched. CDR3 loop: CASSYSTSGRSYEQYF. The CDR3 DNA reads as TGTGCCAGCAGTTACTCGACTAGCGGGCGTTCCTACGAGCAGTACTTC.

This chain joins TRBV28 and TRBJ1-1; no clear D gene. This CDR3 spans 11 amino acids. Looked up from germline, CDR1 is MDHEN and CDR2 is SYDVKM. V gave up 10 bases and J gave up 1 base, with 7 bases separating them. CDR3 DNA sequence: TGTGCCACCCACTCGAACACTGAAGCTTTCTTT. This sequence encodes CATHSNTEAFF.

The CDR3 DNA follows: TGCGCCAGCAGCCTGGGGGAGGGGGATACTGAAGCTTTCTTT. Protein product: CASSLGEGDTEAFF. J is TRBJ1-1 and V is TRBV4-1, with D possibly TRBD1 on 6 matching bases. The CDR3 runs to 14 residues. Between the trimmed V and J ends, which lost 4 bases and 5 bases, there was a span of 14 bases. Germline values: CDR1 MGHRA, CDR2 YSYEKL.

This chain joins TRBV2 and TRBJ1-5; 9 bases line up with TRBD1. This CDR3 has 15 amino acids. From germline, CDR1 is SNHLY and CDR2 FYNNEI. Trimming at V came to 4 bases and at J to 5 bases, leaving 6 bases not matched to a gene. The CDR3 loop is CASSGFGTGYQPQHF. The CDR3 DNA sequence: TGTGCCAGCAGTGGGTTTGGGACAGGGTATCAGCCCCAGCATTTT.

This clone was counted once. V is TRBV11-3 and J is TRBJ2-1; D is unresolved. Germline V gene data show CDR1 as SGHNT and CDR2 as YENEEA. V was pared by 3 bases and J by 9 bases, with 12 bases between. The length of the CDR3 is 13 residues. In nucleotides, the CDR3 is TGTGCCAGCAGCTTTACTGGGCTCACTGAGCAGTTCTTC. Amino acids: CASSFTGLTEQFF.

This chain links TRBV7-2 with TRBJ2-3; 9 bases fit TRBD2. V gave up 2 bases and J gave up 1 base; unmatched junction bases: 13. The CDR3 loop spans 19 amino acids. Germline CDR1 is SGHTA and CDR2 is FQGNSA. The CDR3, as DNA: TGTGCCAGCAGCTTATTTGCCCTAGCGGGAACAAGACGCACAGATACGCAGTATTTT. Its protein is CASSLFALAGTRRTDTQYF.

The chain recombines TRBV5-6 with TRBJ2-7; TRBD1 matches 9 bases. The junction had 4 bases not matched to a gene; V was cut back by 0 bases and J by 3 bases. Germline V lookup: CDR1 SGHDT, CDR2 YYEEEE. The CDR3 consists of 15 residues. CDR3 residues: CASSLGPTGGYEQYF. As DNA, the CDR3 is TGTGCCAGCAGCTTGGGACCGACAGGGGGCTACGAGCAGTACTTC.

The count of this clone is one. The chain carries TRBV19 and TRBJ1-4; 7 positions match TRBD1. The germline V gene has CDR1 LNHDA and CDR2 SQIVND (reference sequence). Trimming removed 6 bases from V and 4 bases from J; junction bases left unmatched: 5. The CDR3 runs to 14 residues. CDR3 protein: CASSGTDHNEKLFF. CDR3 in DNA: TGTGCCAGTAGCGGGACAGACCATAATGAAAAACTGTTTTTT.

The chain uses TRBV7-6 and TRBJ2-7; tentative D call: TRBD1 (6 bases). CDR3 length: 16 amino acids. V shed 4 bases and J shed 6 bases, with 22 bases lying between them. CDR1 and CDR2 from the germline V gene are SGHVS and FNYEAQ. CDR3 sequence reads: CASSSALRQASGEQYF. In DNA form, the CDR3 reads TGTGCCAGCAGCTCGGCCCTTAGACAGGCCTCAGGCGAGCAGTACTTC.

The J gene is TRBJ1-6, the V gene TRBV27, with unresolved D. This CDR3 has 13 residues. V was pared by 3 bases and J by 7 bases, with 7 bases between. Germline values: CDR1 MNHEY, CDR2 SMNVEV (reference sequence). CDR3 loop: CASSFDGNSPLHF. As DNA, the CDR3 is TGTGCCAGCAGTTTTGACGGGAATTCACCCCTCCACTTT.

The CDR3 region is CAWSELGRSGNTIYF. CDR3 bases: TGTGCCTGGAGTGAATTAGGGAGATCTGGAAACACCATATATTTT. The gene calls are TRBV30 and TRBJ1-3, with D unresolved. V lost 1 base, J lost 1 base, and 11 bases lay in between. Germline V gene data show CDR1 as GTSNPN and CDR2 as SVGIG (reference sequence). There are 15 residues in the CDR3.

The J gene is TRBJ1-1, the V gene TRBV18; 7 bases agree with TRBD1. Germline V gives CDR1 KGHSH, CDR2 LQKENI. J was trimmed by 3 bases and V by 4 bases; bases with no gene match: 8. CDR3 length: 15 amino acids. This chain's CDR3 is CASSLPPGQYTEAFF. The CDR3 DNA reads as TGTGCCAGCTCACTCCCCCCGGGACAGTACACTGAAGCTTTCTTT.

V and J are TRBV6-1 and TRBJ1-2; 10 bases align to TRBD1. The CDR3 contains 16 residues. Germline V gene sequence: CDR1 MNHNS, CDR2 SASEGT. V gave up 0 bases and J gave up 2 bases; unmatched junction bases: 3. The CDR3 here is CASSEARDRGNYGYTF. The CDR3 nucleotides are TGTGCCAGCAGTGAAGCCCGGGACAGGGGAAACTATGGCTACACCTTC.

In its sample, this clone was seen a few times. This chain links TRBV7-2 with TRBJ1-5; TRBD1 matches 11 bases. The germline V gene has CDR1 SGHTA and CDR2 FQGNSA. V lost 5 bases and J lost 7; bases outside the gene matches: 7. The CDR3 extends over 15 amino acids. The CDR3 loop is CASSAPDRGQQPQHF. The CDR3 nucleotides read TGTGCCAGCAGCGCCCCGGACAGGGGGCAACAGCCCCAGCATTTT.

This chain joins TRBV19 and TRBJ2-3; D ambiguous. Germline loops: CDR1 LNHDA, CDR2 SQIVND (reference sequence). Trimming took 4 bases from V and 4 from J, leaving 15 bases between them. This CDR3 has 15 amino acids. The CDR3 sequence: CASSKARLGSDTQYF. The CDR3 DNA reads TGTGCCAGTAGTAAAGCCCGCCTAGGATCAGATACGCAGTATTTT.

This clone was counted once. The V gene is TRBV4-3, the J gene TRBJ2-7; 7 nucleotides align to TRBD1. The germline gives CDR1 LGHNA, CDR2 YSLEER. The V and J ends lost 3 bases and 5 bases, in that order; junction bases with no gene match: 13. The CDR3 loop spans 16 amino acids. The CDR3 bases are TGCGCCAGCAGCCAGAGCCTTAACAGGGGAACCAACGAGCAGTACTTC. Encoded protein: CASSQSLNRGTNEQYF.

J is TRBJ1-4 and V is TRBV7-2; D perhaps matches TRBD1 (5 bases). The CDR3 runs 15 residues. Trimming removed 1 base at V and 6 bases at J, with 12 bases between. Germline V gene data show CDR1 as SGHTA and CDR2 as FQGNSA. As DNA, the CDR3 is TGTGCCAGCAGCTTAGGCCCGGGGGTCGATGAAAAACTGTTTTTT. Translation: CASSLGPGVDEKLFF.

The chain recombines TRBV20-1 with TRBJ2-7, with 9 bases fitting TRBD1. CDR1 and CDR2 (germline): DFQATT, SNEGSKA (reference sequence). The CDR3 totals 13 residues. Losses at the gene ends were 3 bases for V and 3 bases for J; bases not matched to a gene: 3. CDR3 sequence (DNA): TGCAGTGCTAGTACGGACAGGGGCTACGAGCAGTACTTC. This codes for CSASTDRGYEQYF.